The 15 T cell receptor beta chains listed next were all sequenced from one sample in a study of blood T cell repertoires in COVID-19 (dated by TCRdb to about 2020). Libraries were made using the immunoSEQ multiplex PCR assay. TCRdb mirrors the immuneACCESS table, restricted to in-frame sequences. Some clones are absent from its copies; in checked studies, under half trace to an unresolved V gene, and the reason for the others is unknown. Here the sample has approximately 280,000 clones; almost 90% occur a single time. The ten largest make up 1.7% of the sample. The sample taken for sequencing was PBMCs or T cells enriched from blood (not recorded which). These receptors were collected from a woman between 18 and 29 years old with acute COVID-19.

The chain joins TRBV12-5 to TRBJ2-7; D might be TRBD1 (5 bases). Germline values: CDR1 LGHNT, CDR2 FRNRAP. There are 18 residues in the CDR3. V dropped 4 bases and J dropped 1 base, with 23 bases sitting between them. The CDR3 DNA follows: TGTGCTAGTGGTTACACAGCCTTAGACAGTCCTTTTTCCTACGAGCAGTACTTC. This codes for CASGYTALDSPFSYEQYF.

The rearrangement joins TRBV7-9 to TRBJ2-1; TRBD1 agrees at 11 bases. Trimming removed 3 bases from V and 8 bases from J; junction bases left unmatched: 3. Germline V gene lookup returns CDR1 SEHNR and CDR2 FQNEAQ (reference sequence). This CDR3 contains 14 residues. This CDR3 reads CASSFGTGGDEQFF. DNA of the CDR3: TGTGCCAGCAGCTTTGGGACAGGGGGAGATGAGCAGTTCTTC.

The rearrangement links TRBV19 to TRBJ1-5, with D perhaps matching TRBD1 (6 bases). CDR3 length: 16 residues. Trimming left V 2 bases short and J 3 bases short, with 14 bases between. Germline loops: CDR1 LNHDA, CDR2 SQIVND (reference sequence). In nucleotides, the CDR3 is TGTGCCAGTAGTATAAGCCCCGGACAGTACAATCAGCCCCAGCATTTT. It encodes CASSISPGQYNQPQHF. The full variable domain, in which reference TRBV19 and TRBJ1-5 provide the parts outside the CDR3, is DGGITQSPKYLFRKEGQNVTLSCEQNLNHDAMYWYRQDPGQGLRLIYYSQIVNDFQKGDIAEGYSVSREKKESFPLTVTSAQKNPTAFYLCASSISPGQYNQPQHFGDGTRLSIL.

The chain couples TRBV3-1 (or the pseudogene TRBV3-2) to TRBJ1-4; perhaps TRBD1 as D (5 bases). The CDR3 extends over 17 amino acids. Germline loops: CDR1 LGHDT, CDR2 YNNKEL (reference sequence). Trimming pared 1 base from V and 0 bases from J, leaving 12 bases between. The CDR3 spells CASSQGGWRATNEKLFF. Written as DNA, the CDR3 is TGTGCCAGCAGCCAAGGGGGCTGGCGTGCAACTAATGAAAAACTGTTTTTT.

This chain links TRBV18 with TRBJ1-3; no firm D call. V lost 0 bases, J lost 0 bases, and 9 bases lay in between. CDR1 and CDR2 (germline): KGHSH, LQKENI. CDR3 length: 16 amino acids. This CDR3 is CASSPPRQSSGNTIYF. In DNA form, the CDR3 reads TGTGCCAGCTCACCACCGCGGCAGAGCTCTGGAAACACCATATATTTT.

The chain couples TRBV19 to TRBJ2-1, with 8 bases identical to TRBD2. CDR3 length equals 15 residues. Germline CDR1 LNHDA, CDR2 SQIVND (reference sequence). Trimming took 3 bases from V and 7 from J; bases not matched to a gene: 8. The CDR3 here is CASSISAGVGNEQFF. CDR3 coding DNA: TGTGCCAGTAGTATCTCAGCGGGAGTTGGGAATGAGCAGTTCTTC.

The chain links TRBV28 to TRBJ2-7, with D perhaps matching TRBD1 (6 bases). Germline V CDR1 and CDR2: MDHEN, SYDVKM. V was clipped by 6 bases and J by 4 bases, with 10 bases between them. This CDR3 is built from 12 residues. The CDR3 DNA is TGTGCCAGCAGGCCCACAGGGTACGAGCAGTACTTC. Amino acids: CASRPTGYEQYF.

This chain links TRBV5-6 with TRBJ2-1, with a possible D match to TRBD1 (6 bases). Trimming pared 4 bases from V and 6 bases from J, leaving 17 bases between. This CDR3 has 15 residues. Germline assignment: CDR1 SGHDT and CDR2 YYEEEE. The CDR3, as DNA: TGTGCCAGCAGCATCAACACAGGGTTCGGCAATGAGCAGTTCTTC. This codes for CASSINTGFGNEQFF.

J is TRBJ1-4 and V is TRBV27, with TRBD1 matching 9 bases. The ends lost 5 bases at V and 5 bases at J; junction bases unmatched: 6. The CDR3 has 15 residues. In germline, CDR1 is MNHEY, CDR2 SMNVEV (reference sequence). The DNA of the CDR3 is TGTGCCAGCAGTCCCCGAGGGACAGGGAATGAAAAACTGTTTTTT. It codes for CASSPRGTGNEKLFF.

The CDR3 spells CASSVRQGLSYEQYF. The CDR3 bases are TGTGCCAGCAGCGTACGACAGGGATTATCCTACGAGCAGTACTTC. This chain links TRBV9 with TRBJ2-7; 7 bases agree with TRBD1. Germline CDR1 reads SGDLS; CDR2 reads YYNGEE. V dropped 1 base and J dropped 1; count of bases not matched to a gene: 5. The CDR3 length is 15 residues.

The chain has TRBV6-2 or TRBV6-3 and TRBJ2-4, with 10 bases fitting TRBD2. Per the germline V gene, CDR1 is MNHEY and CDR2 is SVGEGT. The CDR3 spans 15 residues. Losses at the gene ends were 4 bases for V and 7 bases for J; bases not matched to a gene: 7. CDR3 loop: CASSSSGRAVNIQYF. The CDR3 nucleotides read TGTGCCAGCAGTTCTAGCGGGAGAGCGGTGAACATTCAGTACTTC.

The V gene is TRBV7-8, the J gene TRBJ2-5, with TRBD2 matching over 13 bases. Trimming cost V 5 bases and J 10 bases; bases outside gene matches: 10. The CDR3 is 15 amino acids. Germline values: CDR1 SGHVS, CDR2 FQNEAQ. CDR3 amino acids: CASSPDGTSGINQYF. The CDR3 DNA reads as TGTGCCAGCAGCCCAGACGGGACTAGCGGGATCAACCAGTACTTC.

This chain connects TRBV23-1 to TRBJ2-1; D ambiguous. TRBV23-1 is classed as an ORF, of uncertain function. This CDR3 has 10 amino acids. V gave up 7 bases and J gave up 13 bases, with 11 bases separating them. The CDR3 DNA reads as TGCGCCAGCACCCCTTGGGCACAGTTCTTC. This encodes CASTPWAQFF.

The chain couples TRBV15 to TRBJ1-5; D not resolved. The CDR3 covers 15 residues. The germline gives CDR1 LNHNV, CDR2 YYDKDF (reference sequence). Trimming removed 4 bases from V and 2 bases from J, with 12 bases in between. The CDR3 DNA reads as TGTGCCACCAGCATGGGGAGCGGGGGCAATCAGCCCCAGCATTTT. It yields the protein CATSMGSGGNQPQHF.

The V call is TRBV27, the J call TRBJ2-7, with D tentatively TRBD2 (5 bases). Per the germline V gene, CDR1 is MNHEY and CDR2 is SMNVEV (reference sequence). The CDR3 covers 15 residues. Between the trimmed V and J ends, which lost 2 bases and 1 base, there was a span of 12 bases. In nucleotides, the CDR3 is TGTGCCAGCAGTTTAACACGCGAGCGGTCCTACGAGCAGTACTTC. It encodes CASSLTRERSYEQYF.